This passage covers 9 T cell receptor beta chains from one sample sequenced in a study of tumor and adjacent non-tumor tissue in lung cancer. TCRbeta libraries were built with three rounds of nested PCR, modified from ARM-PCR. TCRdb re-derived calls from the multiplex PCR reads in MiXCR, one entry per CDR3 protein. The data show roughly 120,000 distinct CDR3 sequences, with roughly 80% seen just once and around 37% held by the top ten. This sample's RNA came from whole unsorted tissue. Sample: lung tumor tissue. These receptors were taken from a woman aged 60-75 years with non-small cell lung cancer.

For this clonotype: Likely a read error: the CDR3 ends without its conserved phenylalanine or tryptophan. The chain links TRBV20-1 to TRBJ2-1; the D call may be TRBD1 or TRBD2 (5 bases each). V lost 5 bases and J 7 bases, leaving 15 bases between the germline ends. The germline V gene has CDR1 DFQATT and CDR2 SNEGSKA (reference sequence). CDR3 length equals 13 residues. CDR3 protein: CSAYSGTNNEQFL. CDR3 coding DNA: TGCAGTGCTTATTCAGGGACCAATAATGAGCAGTTCCTC.

To note about this clonotype: Its ends do not fully match the called genes, so a read error is possible. The chain is built from TRBV11-3 and TRBJ2-1, with D possibly being TRBD2 (5 bases). Germline values: CDR1 SGHNT, CDR2 YENEEA. This CDR3 is 17 amino acids long. In DNA, the CDR3 is TGTGCCAGCAGCGTAGAGTTGACTATCGGTAGCCACAATGAGGAGTTCTTC. Translated: CASSVELTIGSHNEEFF.

As for this clonotype: One end of the junction is discordant with germline, which a read error may explain. V gene TRBV5-5 combines with J gene TRBJ2-2; D gene ambiguous. Germline CDR1 and CDR2: SGHKS and YYEKEE (reference sequence). This CDR3 comprises 14 residues. Written as DNA, the CDR3 is TGTGCCAGCAGTTCTGATGAATACACTGGGGAGCTGTTTTTT. The encoded protein is CASSSDEYTGELFF. Variable domain in full (rest from reference TRBV5-5 and TRBJ2-2): DAGVTQSPTHLIKTRGQQVTLRCSPISGHKSVSWYQQVLGQGPQFIFQYYEKEERGRGNFPDRFSARQFPNYSSELNVNALLLGDSALYLCASSSDEYTGELFFGEGSRLTVL.

Of note for this clonotype: The junction departs from the called germline gene at one end, perhaps through a read error. The V gene is TRBV4-1, the J gene TRBJ1-1; D might be TRBD1 (6 bases). The CDR3 has 13 amino acids. CDR1 is MGHRA, CDR2 YSYEKL, per germline. CDR3 nucleotide sequence: TGCGCTAGCAGAGTGGGGGCGAACACTGAAGCTTTCTTT. Its translation is CASRVGANTEAFF.

As for this clonotype: Mismatch with germline at one junction end may stem from a read error. The rearrangement joins TRBV6-5 to TRBJ2-6; D tentatively reads TRBD1 or TRBD2 (6 bases each). CDR3 length: 16 residues. Germline V CDR1 and CDR2: MNHEY, SVGAGI. The CDR3 region is CATSRQEGGGANVLTF. CDR3 DNA sequence: TGTGCCACCAGTCGACAGGAAGGAGGGGGGGCCAACGTCCTGACTTTC.

As regards this clonotype: One junction end disagrees with the germline gene, perhaps due to a read error. The genes are TRBV20-1 and TRBJ2-1, with no clear D. Germline V gene sequence: CDR1 DFQATT, CDR2 SNEGSKA (reference sequence). The CDR3 covers 14 residues. The CDR3 loop is CSARTEVDFNEQFF. CDR3 DNA sequence: TGCAGTGCTAGAACGGAAGTGGATTTCAATGAGCAATTCTTC.

The V call is TRBV6-2 or TRBV6-3, the J call TRBJ1-5; a possible D gene is TRBD1 (6 bases). V was shortened by 7 bases and J by 9 bases, with 25 bases between the two germline ends. CDR1 MNHEY and CDR2 SVGEGT come from the germline V gene. The CDR3 is 16 amino acids. This chain's CDR3 is CASMPQGIGSNRPQHF. For the CDR3, the DNA is TGTGCCAGCATGCCTCAGGGGATAGGGAGCAATAGGCCCCAGCATTTT.

Comment on this clonotype: One end of the junction does not line up with germline, which may come from a read error. The chain is built from TRBV11-2 and TRBJ2-4; D remains unclear. CDR3 length equals 14 residues. Per germline, CDR1 SGHAT and CDR2 FQNNGV. As DNA, the CDR3 is TGTGTCAGTAGCTCCAGTTTGTCCAAAAACATTCAGAACTTC. Its protein is CVSSSSLSKNIQNF.

About this clonotype: This clone may be a read error of a much larger clone one base away. J is TRBJ2-7 and V is TRBV5-4, with D perhaps TRBD1 (6 bases). Germline V gene lookup returns CDR1 SGHNT and CDR2 YYREEE (reference sequence). There are 14 residues in the CDR3. The CDR3 loop reads CVSSLGTFSYEQYF. In nucleotides, the CDR3 is TGTGTCAGCAGCTTGGGGACATTCTCCTACGAGCAGTACTTC.